This is a list of T cell receptor beta chains from one sample in a study of cytomegalovirus exposure and HLA in healthy donors. Clones were read by immunoSEQ multiplex PCR, and TCRdb kept only the in-frame ones, dropping some. The sample contains 200,000 to 250,000 clones, about three quarters of which appear only once. Sequences were obtained from PBMCs. These receptor sequences come from a woman aged 60-75 years in good health and CMV-seropositive. Each CDR3 is given with its conserved first and last residue.

V gene	J gene	CDR3 protein
TRBV21-1	TRBJ2-2	CASRDKNTGELFF
TRBV18	TRBJ2-5	CASSPIMTGGQTQYF
TRBV19	TRBJ1-2	CASSNPRGYTF
TRBV10-3	TRBJ1-2	CAISESGQGAIGNYGYTF
TRBV4-3	TRBJ1-6	CASSQAVSGGGNSPLHF
TRBV2	TRBJ1-3	CASSRDRVPGNTIYF
TRBV4-1	TRBJ1-2	CASSPGPASNYGYTF
TRBV6-5	TRBJ1-5	CASSSVGGSGNQPQHF
TRBV7-9	TRBJ1-1	CSTEQGGAEAFF
TRBV19	TRBJ1-2	CASTHRDRYGYTF
TRBV5-1	TRBJ2-1	CASSLIDRGRWGNEQFF
TRBV29-1	TRBJ1-4	CSVGGQGREEKLFF
TRBV5-1	TRBJ2-4	CASSLDGTDGGKNIQYF